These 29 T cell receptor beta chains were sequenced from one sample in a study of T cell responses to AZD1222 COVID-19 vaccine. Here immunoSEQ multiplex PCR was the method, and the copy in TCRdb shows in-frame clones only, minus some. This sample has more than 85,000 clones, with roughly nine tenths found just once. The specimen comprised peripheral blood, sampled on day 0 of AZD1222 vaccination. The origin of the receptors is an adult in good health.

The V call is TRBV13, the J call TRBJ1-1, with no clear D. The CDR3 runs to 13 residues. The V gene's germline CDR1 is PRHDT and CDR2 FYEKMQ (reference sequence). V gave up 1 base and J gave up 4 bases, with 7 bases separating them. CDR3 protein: CASSLVRVTEAFF. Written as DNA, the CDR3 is TGTGCCAGCAGCTTAGTCCGGGTCACTGAAGCTTTCTTT. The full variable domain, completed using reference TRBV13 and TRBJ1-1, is AAGVIQSPRHLIKEKRETATLKCYPIPRHDTVYWYQQGPGQDPQFLISFYEKMQSDKGSIPDRFSAQQFSDYHSELNMSSLELGDSALYFCASSLVRVTEAFFGQGTRLTVV.

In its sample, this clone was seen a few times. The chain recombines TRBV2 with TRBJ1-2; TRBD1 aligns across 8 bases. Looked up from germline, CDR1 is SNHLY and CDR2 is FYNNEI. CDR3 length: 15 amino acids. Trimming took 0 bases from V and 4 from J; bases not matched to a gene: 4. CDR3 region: CASSEAGGQAYGYTF. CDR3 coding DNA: TGTGCCAGCAGTGAAGCTGGGGGACAGGCCTATGGCTACACCTTC.

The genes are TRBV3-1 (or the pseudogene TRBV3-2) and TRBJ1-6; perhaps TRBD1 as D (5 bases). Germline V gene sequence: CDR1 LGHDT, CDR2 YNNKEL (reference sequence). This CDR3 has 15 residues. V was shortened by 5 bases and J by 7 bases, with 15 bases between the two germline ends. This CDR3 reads CASSLGIRGNSPLHF. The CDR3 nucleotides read TGTGCCAGCAGCTTGGGGATCCGGGGGAATTCACCCCTCCACTTT.

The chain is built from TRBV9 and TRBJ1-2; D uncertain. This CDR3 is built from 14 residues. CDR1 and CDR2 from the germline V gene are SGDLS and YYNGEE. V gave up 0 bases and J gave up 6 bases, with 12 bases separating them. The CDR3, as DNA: TGTGCCAGCAGCGTAGGATCCGAGAAGGATGGCTACACCTTC. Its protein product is CASSVGSEKDGYTF. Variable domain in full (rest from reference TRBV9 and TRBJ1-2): DSGVTQTPKHLITATGQRVTLRCSPRSGDLSVYWYQQSLDQGLQFLIQYYNGEERAKGNILERFSAQQFPDLHSELNLSSLELGDSALYFCASSVGSEKDGYTFGSGTRLTVV.

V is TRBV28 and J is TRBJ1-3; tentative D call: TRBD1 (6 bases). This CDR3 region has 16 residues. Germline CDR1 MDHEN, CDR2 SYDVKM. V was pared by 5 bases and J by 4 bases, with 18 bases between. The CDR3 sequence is CASSQGTPLGGNTIYF. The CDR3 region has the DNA TGTGCCAGCAGTCAGGGGACACCCCTTGGGGGAAACACCATATATTTT. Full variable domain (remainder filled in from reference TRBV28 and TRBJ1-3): DVKVTQSSRYLVKRTGEKVFLECVQDMDHENMFWYRQDPGLGLRLIYFSYDVKMKEKGDIPEGYSVSREKKERFSLILESASTNQTSMYLCASSQGTPLGGNTIYFGEGSWLTVV.

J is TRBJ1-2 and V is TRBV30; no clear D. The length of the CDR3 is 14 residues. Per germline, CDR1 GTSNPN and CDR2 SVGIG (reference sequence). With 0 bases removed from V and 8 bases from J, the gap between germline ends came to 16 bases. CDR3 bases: TGTGCCTGGAGTGTAATCGCCGGGGTGGGGGGCTACACCTTC. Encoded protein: CAWSVIAGVGGYTF.

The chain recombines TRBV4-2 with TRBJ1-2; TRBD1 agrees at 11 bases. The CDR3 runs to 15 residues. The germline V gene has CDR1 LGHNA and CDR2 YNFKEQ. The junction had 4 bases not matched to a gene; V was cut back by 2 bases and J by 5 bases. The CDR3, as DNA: TGTGCCAGCAGCCAAAGTGGACAGGGGGCATATGGCTACACCTTC. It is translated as CASSQSGQGAYGYTF.

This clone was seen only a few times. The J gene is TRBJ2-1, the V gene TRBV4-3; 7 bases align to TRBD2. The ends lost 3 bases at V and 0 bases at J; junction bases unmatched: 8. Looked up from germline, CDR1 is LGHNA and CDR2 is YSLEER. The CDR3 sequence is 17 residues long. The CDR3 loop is CASSQVGGGSSYNEQFF. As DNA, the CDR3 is TGCGCCAGCAGCCAGGTGGGCGGGGGAAGCTCCTACAATGAGCAGTTCTTC.

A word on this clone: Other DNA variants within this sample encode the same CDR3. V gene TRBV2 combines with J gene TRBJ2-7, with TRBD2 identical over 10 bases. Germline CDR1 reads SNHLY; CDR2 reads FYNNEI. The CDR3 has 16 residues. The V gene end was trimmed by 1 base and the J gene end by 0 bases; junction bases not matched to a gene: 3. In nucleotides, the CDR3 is TGTGCCAGCAGTGAAGGGGCTAGCGGGAGCTCCTACGAGCAGTACTTC. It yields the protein CASSEGASGSSYEQYF.

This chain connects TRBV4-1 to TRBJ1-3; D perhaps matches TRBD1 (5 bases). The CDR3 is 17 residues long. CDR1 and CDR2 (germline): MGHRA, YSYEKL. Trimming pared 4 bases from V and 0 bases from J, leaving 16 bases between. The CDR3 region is CASSPWGRLSSGNTIYF. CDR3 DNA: TGCGCCAGCAGCCCTTGGGGCAGACTAAGCTCTGGAAACACCATATATTTT.

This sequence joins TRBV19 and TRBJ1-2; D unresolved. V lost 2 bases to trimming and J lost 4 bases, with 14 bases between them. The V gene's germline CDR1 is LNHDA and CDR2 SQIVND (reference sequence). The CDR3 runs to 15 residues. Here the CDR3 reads CASSIRRIEGYGYTF. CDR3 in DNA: TGTGCCAGTAGTATAAGGCGGATCGAGGGCTATGGCTACACCTTC.

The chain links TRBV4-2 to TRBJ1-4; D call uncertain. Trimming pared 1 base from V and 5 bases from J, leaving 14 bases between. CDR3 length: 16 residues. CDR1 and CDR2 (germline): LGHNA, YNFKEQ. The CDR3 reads CASSQGGQAANEKLFF. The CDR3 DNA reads TGTGCCAGCAGCCAAGGAGGGCAAGCCGCCAATGAAAAACTGTTTTTT.

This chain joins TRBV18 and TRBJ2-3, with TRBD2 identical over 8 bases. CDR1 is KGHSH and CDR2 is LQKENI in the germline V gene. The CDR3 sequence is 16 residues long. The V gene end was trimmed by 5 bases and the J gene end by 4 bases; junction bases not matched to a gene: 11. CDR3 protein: CASSSQTGTRSDTQYF. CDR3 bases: TGTGCCAGCTCATCACAGACCGGGACTAGATCAGATACGCAGTATTTT.

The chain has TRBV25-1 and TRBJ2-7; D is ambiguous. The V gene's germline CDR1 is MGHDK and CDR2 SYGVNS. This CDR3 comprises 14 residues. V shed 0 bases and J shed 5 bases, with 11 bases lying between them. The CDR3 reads CASSEYSVSDEQYF. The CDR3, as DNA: TGTGCCAGCAGTGAATACTCCGTCAGCGACGAGCAGTACTTC.

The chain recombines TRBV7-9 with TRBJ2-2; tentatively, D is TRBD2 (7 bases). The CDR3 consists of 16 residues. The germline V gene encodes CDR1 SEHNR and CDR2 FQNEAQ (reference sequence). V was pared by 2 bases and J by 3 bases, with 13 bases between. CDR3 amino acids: CASSLQGGEHTGELFF. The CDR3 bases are TGTGCCAGCAGCTTACAAGGGGGGGAGCACACCGGGGAGCTGTTTTTT. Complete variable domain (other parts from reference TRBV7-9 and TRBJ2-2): DTGVSQNPRHKITKRGQNVTFRCDPISEHNRLYWYRQTLGQGPEFLTYFQNEAQLEKSRLLSDRFSAERPKGSFSTLEIQRTEQGDSAMYLCASSLQGGEHTGELFFGEGSRLTVL.

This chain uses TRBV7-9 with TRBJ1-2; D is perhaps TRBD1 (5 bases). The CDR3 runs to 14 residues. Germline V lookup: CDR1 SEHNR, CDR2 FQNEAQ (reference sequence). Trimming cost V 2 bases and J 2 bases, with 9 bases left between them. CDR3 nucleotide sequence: TGTGCCAGCAGCTTATGGGCAGGGAACTATGGCTACACCTTC. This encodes CASSLWAGNYGYTF.

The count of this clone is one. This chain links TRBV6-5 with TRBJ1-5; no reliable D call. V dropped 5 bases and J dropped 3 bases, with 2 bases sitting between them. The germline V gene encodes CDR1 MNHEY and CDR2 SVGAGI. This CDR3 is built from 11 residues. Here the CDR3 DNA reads TGTGCCAGCAGTCACAATCAGCCCCAGCATTTT. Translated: CASSHNQPQHF.

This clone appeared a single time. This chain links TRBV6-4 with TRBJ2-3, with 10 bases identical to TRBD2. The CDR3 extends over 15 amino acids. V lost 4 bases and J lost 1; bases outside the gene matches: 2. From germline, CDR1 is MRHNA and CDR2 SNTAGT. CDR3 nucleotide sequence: TGTGCCAGCAGTGTCACTAGCGGGGGCACAGATACGCAGTATTTT. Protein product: CASSVTSGGTDTQYF.

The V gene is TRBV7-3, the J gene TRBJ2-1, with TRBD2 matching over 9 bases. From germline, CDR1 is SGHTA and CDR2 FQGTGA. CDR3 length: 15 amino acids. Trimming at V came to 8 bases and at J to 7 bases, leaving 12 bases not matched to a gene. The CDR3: CASSPLAGIGNEQFF. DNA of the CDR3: TGTGCCAGCTCGCCCCTAGCGGGGATAGGGAATGAGCAGTTCTTC.

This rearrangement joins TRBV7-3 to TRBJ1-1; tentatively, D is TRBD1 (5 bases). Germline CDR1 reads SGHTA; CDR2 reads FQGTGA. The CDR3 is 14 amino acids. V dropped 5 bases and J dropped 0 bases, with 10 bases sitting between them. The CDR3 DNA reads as TGTGCCAGCAGCCCCGGGGGGGTGAACACTGAAGCTTTCTTT. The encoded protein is CASSPGGVNTEAFF. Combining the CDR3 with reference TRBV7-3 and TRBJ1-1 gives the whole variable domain GAGVSQTPSNKVTEKGKYVELRCDPISGHTALYWYRQSLGQGPEFLIYFQGTGAADDSGLPNDRFFAVRPEGSVSTLKIQRTERGDSAVYLCASSPGGVNTEAFFGQGTRLTVV.

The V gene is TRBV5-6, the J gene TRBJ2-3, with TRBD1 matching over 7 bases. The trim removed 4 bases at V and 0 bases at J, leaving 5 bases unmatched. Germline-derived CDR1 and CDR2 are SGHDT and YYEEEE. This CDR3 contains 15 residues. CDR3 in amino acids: CASSHSGQSTDTQYF. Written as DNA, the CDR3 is TGTGCCAGCAGCCACTCGGGACAGAGCACAGATACGCAGTATTTT.

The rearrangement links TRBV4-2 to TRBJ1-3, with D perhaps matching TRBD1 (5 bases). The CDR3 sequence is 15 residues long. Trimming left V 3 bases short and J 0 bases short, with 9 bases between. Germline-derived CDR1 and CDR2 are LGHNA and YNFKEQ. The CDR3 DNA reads TGTGCCAGCAGCCAGGGGCTTTACTCTGGAAACACCATATATTTT. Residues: CASSQGLYSGNTIYF.

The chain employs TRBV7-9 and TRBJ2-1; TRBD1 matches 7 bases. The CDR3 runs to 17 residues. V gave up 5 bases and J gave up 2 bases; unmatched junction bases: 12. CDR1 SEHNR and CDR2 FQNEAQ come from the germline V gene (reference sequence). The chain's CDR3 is CASSNPNRGPTYNEQFF. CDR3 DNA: TGTGCCAGCAGCAACCCAAATAGGGGGCCGACCTACAATGAGCAGTTCTTC.

The DNA of the CDR3 is TGTGCCAGCAGTGAGGAAGGACTAGCGGGCATTGCGTACTTC. This gives the protein CASSEEGLAGIAYF. The chain employs TRBV2 and TRBJ2-5, with 11 nucleotides matching TRBD2. Per the germline V gene, CDR1 is SNHLY and CDR2 is FYNNEI. The CDR3 length is 14 residues. V lost 3 bases and J lost 13; bases outside the gene matches: 10.

The CDR3 nucleotides are TGTGCCAGCAGCTTTCTTGGGGGGCCTGGTGAAAAACTGTTTTTT. Residues: CASSFLGGPGEKLFF. V is TRBV7-8 and J is TRBJ1-4, with D possibly matching TRBD1 (6 bases). Between the trimmed V and J ends, which lost 3 bases and 7 bases, there was a span of 15 bases. The CDR3 has 15 amino acids. Germline V gene data show CDR1 as SGHVS and CDR2 as FQNEAQ.

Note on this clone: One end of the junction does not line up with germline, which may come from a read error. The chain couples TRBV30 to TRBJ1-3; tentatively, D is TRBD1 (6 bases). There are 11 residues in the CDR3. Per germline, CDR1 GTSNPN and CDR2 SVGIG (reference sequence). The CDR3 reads CAWSLGGLGKF. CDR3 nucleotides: TGTGCCTGGAGTCTAGGGGGGTTGGGAAAATTT.

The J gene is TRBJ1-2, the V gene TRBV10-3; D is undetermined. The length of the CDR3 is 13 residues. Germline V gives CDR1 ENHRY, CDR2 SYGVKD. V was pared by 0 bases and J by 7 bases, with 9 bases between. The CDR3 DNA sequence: TGTGCCATCAGTGAGTCGTACGCCTCTGGCTACACCTTC. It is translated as CAISESYASGYTF.

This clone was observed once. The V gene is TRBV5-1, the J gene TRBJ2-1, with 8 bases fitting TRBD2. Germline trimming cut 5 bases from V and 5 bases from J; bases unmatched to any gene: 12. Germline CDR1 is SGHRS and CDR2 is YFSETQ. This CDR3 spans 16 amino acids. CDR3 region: CASRLDGTRHHNEQFF. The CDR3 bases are TGCGCCAGCAGACTGGATGGGACTAGACACCACAATGAGCAGTTCTTC. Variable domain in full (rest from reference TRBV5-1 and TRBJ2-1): KAGVTQTPRYLIKTRGQQVTLSCSPISGHRSVSWYQQTPGQGLQFLFEYFSETQRNKGNFPGRFSGRQFSNSRSEMNVSTLELGDSALYLCASRLDGTRHHNEQFFGPGTRLTVL.

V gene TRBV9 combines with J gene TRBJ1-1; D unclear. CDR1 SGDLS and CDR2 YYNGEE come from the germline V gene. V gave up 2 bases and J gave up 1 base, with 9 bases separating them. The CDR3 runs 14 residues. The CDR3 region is CASSVGAGNTEAFF. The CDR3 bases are TGTGCCAGCAGCGTGGGAGCGGGGAACACTGAAGCTTTCTTT.